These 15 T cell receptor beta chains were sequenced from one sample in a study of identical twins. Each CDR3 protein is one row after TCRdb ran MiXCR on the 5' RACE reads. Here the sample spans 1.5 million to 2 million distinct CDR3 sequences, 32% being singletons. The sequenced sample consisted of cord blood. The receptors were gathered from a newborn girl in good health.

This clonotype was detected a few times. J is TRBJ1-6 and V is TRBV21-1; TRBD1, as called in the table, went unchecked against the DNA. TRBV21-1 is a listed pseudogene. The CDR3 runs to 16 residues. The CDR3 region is CASSKTPTGKNSPLHF. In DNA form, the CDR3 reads TGTGCCAGCAGCAAAACCCCGACAGGGAAGAATTCACCCCTCCACTTT.

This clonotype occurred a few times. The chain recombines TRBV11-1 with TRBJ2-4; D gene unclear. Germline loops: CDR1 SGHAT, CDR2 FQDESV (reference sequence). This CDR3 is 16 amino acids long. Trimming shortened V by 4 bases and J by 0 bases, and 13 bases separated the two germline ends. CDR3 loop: CASSSRQSLAKNIQYF. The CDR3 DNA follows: TGTGCCAGCAGCTCTCGGCAGAGCCTAGCCAAAAACATTCAGTACTTC.

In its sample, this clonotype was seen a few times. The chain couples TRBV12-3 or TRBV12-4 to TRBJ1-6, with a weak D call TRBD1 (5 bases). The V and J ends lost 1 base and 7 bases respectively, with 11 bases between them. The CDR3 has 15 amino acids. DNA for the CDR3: TGTGCCAGCAGTTTAGAACAGGCGGAGAATTCACCCCTCCACTTT. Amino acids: CASSLEQAENSPLHF.

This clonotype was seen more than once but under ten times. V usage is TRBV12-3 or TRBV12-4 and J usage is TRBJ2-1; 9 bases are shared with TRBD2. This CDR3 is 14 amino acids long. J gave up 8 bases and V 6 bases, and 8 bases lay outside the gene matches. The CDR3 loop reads CASSHGLARDEQFF. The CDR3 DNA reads TGTGCCAGCAGCCACGGACTAGCGAGAGATGAGCAGTTCTTC.

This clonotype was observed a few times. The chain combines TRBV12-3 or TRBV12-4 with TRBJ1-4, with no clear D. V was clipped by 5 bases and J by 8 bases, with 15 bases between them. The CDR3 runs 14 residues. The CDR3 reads CASSPRTRIEKLFF. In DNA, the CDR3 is TGTGCCAGCAGTCCGCGGACCAGGATAGAAAAACTGTTTTTT.

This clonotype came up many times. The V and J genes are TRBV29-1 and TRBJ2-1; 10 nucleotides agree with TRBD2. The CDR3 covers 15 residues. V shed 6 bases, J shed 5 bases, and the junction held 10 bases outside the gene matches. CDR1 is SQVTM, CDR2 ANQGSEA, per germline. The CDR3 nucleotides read TGCAGCGTCGGGAGCGGGACTAGCGTCCACAATGAGCAGTTCTTC. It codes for CSVGSGTSVHNEQFF.

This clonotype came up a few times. The CDR3 loop reads CASSPAPRQRTDTQYF. CDR3 nucleotide sequence: TGTGCCAGCAGCCCAGCACCTCGACAGCGCACAGATACGCAGTATTTT. The V gene is TRBV7-2, the J gene TRBJ2-3, with D possibly being TRBD1 (5 bases). Germline V gene sequence: CDR1 SGHTA, CDR2 FQGNSA. The CDR3 sequence is 16 residues long. Trimming cost V 5 bases and J 1 base, with 16 bases left between them.

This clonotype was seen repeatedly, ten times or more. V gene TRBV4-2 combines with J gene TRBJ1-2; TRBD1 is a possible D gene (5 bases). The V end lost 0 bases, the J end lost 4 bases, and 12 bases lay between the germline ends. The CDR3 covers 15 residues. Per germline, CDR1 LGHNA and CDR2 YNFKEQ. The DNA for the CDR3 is TGTGCCAGCAGCCAAGATTCTTCAGGGAGCTATGGCTACACCTTC. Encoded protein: CASSQDSSGSYGYTF.

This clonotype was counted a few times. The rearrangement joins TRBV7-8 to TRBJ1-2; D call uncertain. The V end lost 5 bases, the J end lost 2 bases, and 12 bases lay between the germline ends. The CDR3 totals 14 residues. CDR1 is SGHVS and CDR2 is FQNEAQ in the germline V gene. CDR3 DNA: TGTGCCAGCAGCCCGGGAGTCCTCAACTATGGCTACACCTTC. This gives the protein CASSPGVLNYGYTF.

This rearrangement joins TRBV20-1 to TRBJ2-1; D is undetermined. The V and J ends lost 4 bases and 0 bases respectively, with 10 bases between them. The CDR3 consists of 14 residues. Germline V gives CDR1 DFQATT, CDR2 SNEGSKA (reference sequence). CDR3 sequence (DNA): TGCAGTGCTACGTACTCAAGCTCCTACAATGAGCAGTTCTTC. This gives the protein CSATYSSSYNEQFF.

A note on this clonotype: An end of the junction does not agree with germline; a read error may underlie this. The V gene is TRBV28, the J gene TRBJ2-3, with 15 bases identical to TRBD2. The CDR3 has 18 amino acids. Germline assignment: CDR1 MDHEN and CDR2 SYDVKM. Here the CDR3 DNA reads TGTGCCAGCAGTCTTCCACGGACTAGCGGGAGGGCCGAGGATATGCAGTATTTT. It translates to CASSLPRTSGRAEDMQYF.

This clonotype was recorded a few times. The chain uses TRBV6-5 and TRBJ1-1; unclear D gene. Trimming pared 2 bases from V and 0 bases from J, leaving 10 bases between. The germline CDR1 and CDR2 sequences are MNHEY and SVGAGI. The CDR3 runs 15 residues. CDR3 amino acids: CASSYLAEMNTEAFF. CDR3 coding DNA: TGTGCCAGCAGTTACCTGGCTGAGATGAACACTGAAGCTTTCTTT.

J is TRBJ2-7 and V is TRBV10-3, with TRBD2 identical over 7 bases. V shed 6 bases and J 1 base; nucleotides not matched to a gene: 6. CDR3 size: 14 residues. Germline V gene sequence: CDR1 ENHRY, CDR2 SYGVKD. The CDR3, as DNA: TGTGCCATCAGACCTAGCGGTCCTTCCTACGAGCAGTACTTC. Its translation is CAIRPSGPSYEQYF.

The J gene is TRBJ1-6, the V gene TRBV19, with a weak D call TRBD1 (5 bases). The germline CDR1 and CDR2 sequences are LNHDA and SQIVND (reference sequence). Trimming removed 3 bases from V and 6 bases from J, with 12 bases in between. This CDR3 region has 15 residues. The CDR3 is CASSMGQKINSPLHF. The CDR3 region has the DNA TGTGCCAGTAGTATGGGGCAGAAAATTAATTCACCCCTCCACTTT.

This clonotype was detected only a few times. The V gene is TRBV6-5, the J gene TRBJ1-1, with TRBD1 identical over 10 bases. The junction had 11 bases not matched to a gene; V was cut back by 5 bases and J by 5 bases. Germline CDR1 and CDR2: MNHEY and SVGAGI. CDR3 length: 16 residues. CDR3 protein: CASSLTGQGVGTEAFF. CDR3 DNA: TGTGCCAGCAGTCTCACCGGACAGGGGGTTGGAACTGAAGCTTTCTTT.